This is a list of T cell receptor beta chains from one sample in a study of blood T cell repertoires in COVID-19. Clones were read by immunoSEQ multiplex PCR, and TCRdb kept only the in-frame ones, dropping some. Seen here are hundreds of thousands of clones, about nine tenths observed once, and the top ten hold approximately 12%. The sequencing sample was made of peripheral blood. These receptors were collected from a woman in her fifties or sixties with acute or convalescent COVID-19. CDR3s include the opening cysteine and the closing phenylalanine or tryptophan. A D gene is named only where the DNA matches it firmly. Not all rows give a size; the values are once, few, many and, for expanded clones, a class.

TRBV29-1	.	TRBJ2-7	.	TGCAGCGTTGAAGTGGGGGGCTACGAGCAGTACTTC	CSVEVGGYEQYF
TRBV15	.	TRBJ1-2	TRBD1	TGTGCCACCAGCAGCCGGGACAGGAACTATGGCTACACCTTC	CATSSRDRNYGYTF
TRBV6-2/TRBV6-3	.	TRBJ2-7	TRBD2	TGTGCCAGCAGCCTTAGCGGGACCTCCTACGAGCAGTACTTC	CASSLSGTSYEQYF
TRBV29-1	.	TRBJ1-1	TRBD1	TGCAGCGTCAACAGGGGGACAGGGATAACTGAAGCTTTCTTT	CSVNRGTGITEAFF
TRBV19	.	TRBJ1-5	TRBD1	TGTGCCAGTATGGGTTTCAGGGGGCTACATGGGGATCAGCCCCAGCATTTT	CASMGFRGLHGDQPQHF
TRBV7-2	few	TRBJ1-5	.	TGTGCCAGCAGCCAGGGTCATGTAAATCAGCCCCAGCATTTT	CASSQGHVNQPQHF
TRBV2	.	TRBJ2-1	TRBD1	TGTGCCAGCAAACCCCAACCCTTCCGGGACAGGGGGTACAATGAGCAGTTCTTC	CASKPQPFRDRGYNEQFF
TRBV10-3	.	TRBJ2-5	.	TGTGCCTCCGGGGAACAGATCGAAGAGACCCAGTACTTC	CASGEQIEETQYF
TRBV5-5	.	TRBJ2-3	.	TGTGCCAGCAGCTCGCCGGGGGGCACAGATACGCAGTATTTT	CASSSPGGTDTQYF
TRBV25-1	.	TRBJ1-4	TRBD1	TGTGCCAGCAGTCCCCCTGGACAGGGACAAAAACTGTTTTTT	CASSPPGQGQKLFF
TRBV4-2	.	TRBJ1-5	.	TGTGCCAGCAGCCAAGATGGGGAGAAAGGAACAAATCAGCCCCAGCATTTT	CASSQDGEKGTNQPQHF
TRBV6-5	.	TRBJ2-7	.	TGTGCCAGCAGTAGCCAAACTAACGAGCAGTACTTC	CASSSQTNEQYF
TRBV5-1	.	TRBJ1-1	TRBD1	TGCGCCAGCAGCTTATCAGGGGACAGCTTGAACACTGAAGCTTTCTTT	CASSLSGDSLNTEAFF
TRBV28	.	TRBJ2-3	.	TGTGCCAGCAGTTCCCTTATGAACAGGCTCCTCACAGATACGCAGTATTTT	CASSSLMNRLLTDTQYF
TRBV6-4	.	TRBJ2-4	TRBD2	TGTGCCAGCAGCCTCAGCGGGGGGGCCGGAAACATTCAGTACTTC	CASSLSGGAGNIQYF
TRBV2	.	TRBJ2-1	.	TGTGCCAGCAGTGATGAGGTTGCCCAAATCAGTGAGCAGTTCTTC	CASSDEVAQISEQFF
TRBV9	once	TRBJ2-3	TRBD2	TGTGCCAGCAGCGTGAGCGGGGGTACTCTTAGCACAGATACGCAGTATTTT	CASSVSGGTLSTDTQYF
TRBV28	.	TRBJ2-1	.	TGTGCCAGCAGTTTTTTCAGGGTTGGGTTAACTTGGAATGAGCAGTTCTTC	CASSFFRVGLTWNEQFF
TRBV3-1/TRBV3-2	.	TRBJ2-3	TRBD2	TGTGCCAGCAGCCATCCCCCGGGGGGTGGCACAGATACGCAGTATTTT	CASSHPPGGGTDTQYF
TRBV5-1	.	TRBJ1-2	TRBD1	TGCGCCAGCAGCTCGAGCGGGACAGGGAATGGCTACACCTTC	CASSSSGTGNGYTF
TRBV6-6	.	TRBJ1-5	.	TGTGCCACCCTCAGGGGCAGGGGCAGCAATCAGCCCCAGCATTTT	CATLRGRGSNQPQHF
TRBV5-1	.	TRBJ2-7	TRBD2	TGCGCCAGCAGCGCGTGGGGGGAGGGCCACGAGCAGTACTTC	CASSAWGEGHEQYF
TRBV7-8	.	TRBJ2-7	TRBD2	TGTGCCAGCAGCGGAAAGCGGGAGTGGTCCTACGAGCAGTACTTC	CASSGKREWSYEQYF
TRBV2	.	TRBJ1-2	TRBD1	TGTGCCAGCAGCCGGGACAGGGACGGCTACACCTTC	CASSRDRDGYTF
TRBV6-5	.	TRBJ1-3	.	TGTGCCAGCAGTTATAGGGGTTCAGTAGGAAACACCATATATTTT	CASSYRGSVGNTIYF
TRBV5-1	.	TRBJ2-3	TRBD1	TGCGCCAGCAGCCCCGGGGGCAGGGGGCGCGGGGATACGCAGTATTTT	CASSPGGRGRGDTQYF
TRBV10-2	.	TRBJ2-1	TRBD1	TGCGCCAGCAGTGAGGGGGACAGAAGGAATGAGCAGTTCTTC	CASSEGDRRNEQFF
TRBV27	.	TRBJ1-5	TRBD1	TGTGCCAGCAGTCTCCTTTGGACAGGGGGAAATAGCAATCAGCCCCAGCATTTT	CASSLLWTGGNSNQPQHF
TRBV24-1	.	TRBJ2-4	TRBD1	TGTGCCACCAGTGACGTACAGGGGGCCAAAAACATTCAGTACTTC	CATSDVQGAKNIQYF
TRBV7-9	.	TRBJ2-5	TRBD2	TGTGCCAGCAGACCCAGCGGGGGGCAAGAGACCCAGTACTTC	CASRPSGGQETQYF
TRBV3-1/TRBV3-2	.	TRBJ1-5	.	TGTGCCAGCAGCCAAGATACGGGGCAGCCCCAGCATTTT	CASSQDTGQPQHF
TRBV7-2	.	TRBJ1-5	.	TGTGCCAGCAGCTTGCCAGGGAACAATCAGCCCCAGCATTTT	CASSLPGNNQPQHF
TRBV10-2	.	TRBJ2-3	TRBD1	TGCGCCAGCAAACAGGGGATGGCAGATACGCAGTATTTT	CASKQGMADTQYF
TRBV7-9	.	TRBJ2-3	.	TGTGCCAGCAGCTTGACAGCTTCCTTAAGGGATACGCAGTATTTT	CASSLTASLRDTQYF
TRBV5-4	.	TRBJ1-1	TRBD1	TGTGCCAGCAGCTTTCGACAGGGGGCAAACACTGAAGCTTTCTTT	CASSFRQGANTEAFF
TRBV5-1	.	TRBJ2-2	TRBD1	TGCGCCAGCAGCTACCGGACAGGGAAGGTCGGGGAGCTGTTTTTT	CASSYRTGKVGELFF
TRBV3-1/TRBV3-2	.	TRBJ2-7	TRBD1	TGTGCCAGCAGCCAACAGGGGGCCTACGAGCAGTACTTC	CASSQQGAYEQYF
TRBV19	.	TRBJ2-1	TRBD1	TGTGCCAGTAGTATTGGGCAGGGGGCGTACAATGAGCAGTTCTTC	CASSIGQGAYNEQFF
TRBV6-5	.	TRBJ1-1	.	TGTGCCAGCATCCGAGAGGGCCAGGCCACTGAAGCTTTCTTT	CASIREGQATEAFF
TRBV2	.	TRBJ2-3	.	TGTGCCAGCCGGGCAGATACGCAGTATTTT	CASRADTQYF
TRBV19	.	TRBJ1-6	.	TGTGCCAGTAAGGCGGGCTCCTATAATTCACCCCTCCACTTT	CASKAGSYNSPLHF
TRBV28	.	TRBJ1-6	TRBD1	TGTGCCATCACCGGACAGGTTAATTCACCCCTCCACTTT	CAITGQVNSPLHF
TRBV7-9	.	TRBJ1-1	.	TGTGCCAGCAGCTTAGTCATAGGAGATGACACTGAAGCTTTCTTT	CASSLVIGDDTEAFF
TRBV11-3	.	TRBJ2-7	TRBD1	TGTGCCAGCAGCCAAACCGGGACAGGGGGCCGCTACGAGCAGTACTTC	CASSQTGTGGRYEQYF
TRBV20-1	.	TRBJ1-1	.	TGCAGTGAGTCGAGGGGAGGTGAAGCTTTCTTT	CSESRGGEAFF
TRBV4-1	.	TRBJ1-2	.	TGCGCCAGCAGCCAAGAGTTTGCAGTGGCCTATGGCTACACCTTC	CASSQEFAVAYGYTF
TRBV27	.	TRBJ1-6	TRBD1	TGTGCCAGCATACCCTCGGGACAGATTAATTCACCCCTCCACTTT	CASIPSGQINSPLHF
TRBV7-3	.	TRBJ1-1	TRBD1	TGTGCCAGCAGCCTCGACAGGGAAACTGAAGCTTTCTTT	CASSLDRETEAFF
TRBV2	.	TRBJ1-5	.	TGTGCCAGCAGTGAACGAGGGCCGGCTCAGCCCCAGCATTTT	CASSERGPAQPQHF
TRBV7-2	.	TRBJ2-3	.	TGTGCCAGCAGCTTAGGCGGGAACAGAATAGATACGCAGTATTTT	CASSLGGNRIDTQYF
TRBV5-4	.	TRBJ2-3	TRBD1	TGTGCCAGCAGCGCCCCGGGACAGGGTTCAGATACGCAGTATTTT	CASSAPGQGSDTQYF
TRBV11-2	.	TRBJ1-2	.	TGTGCCAGCAGCTTAGGACAGGCGCACCACTATGGCTACACCTTC	CASSLGQAHHYGYTF
TRBV20-1	.	TRBJ1-5	TRBD1	TGCAGTGCTAGTGTGGGACAGGGGTTTCAGCCCCAGCATTTT	CSASVGQGFQPQHF